This T cell receptor beta chain was observed in a study of cytomegalovirus exposure and HLA in healthy donors. For the study at large: Membership in the Caucasian-associated ancestry cluster was found for approximately 85% of approximately 400 genotyped donors. Regarding the study as a whole: In a later analysis, a missense DCLRE1C variant was linked to TCR beta V- and J-gene trimming. Researchers counted 164 TCR beta chains as cytomegalovirus-associated. A later analysis appeared to link common viral pathogens to several of the most significant clusters.

V dropped 2 bases and J dropped 2; count of bases not matched to a gene: 22. In germline, CDR1 is SGHTA, CDR2 FQGTGA. The CDR3 has 22 residues. The PCR was carried out with 60 Vbeta primers and 13 Jbeta primers. Profiled with immunoSEQ multiplex PCR; TCRdb holds only in-frame clones, not every one. The sample has about 140,000 clones; about 87% are singletons. Concerning this clone: Its specificity is not known.

The receptor was derived from a woman in her 30s in good health and CMV-seronegative. The sequenced material came from PBMCs. V and J are TRBV7-3 and TRBJ2-3; TRBD1 matches at 10 bases. This chain's CDR3 is CASSLYPPPAGQGMGNTDTQYF. The CDR3 DNA reads as TGTGCCAGCAGCTTATATCCCCCCCCCGCGGGACAGGGGATGGGGAACACAGATACGCAGTATTTT.